Listed below are T cell receptor beta chains from one sample, sequenced in a study of blood T cells in healthy people across ages. TCRdb passed the 5' RACE reads through MiXCR, listing each CDR3 protein once. The profile shows a few hundred thousand distinct CDR3 sequences, approximately 52% of them singletons. Sequencing used blood. These receptor sequences come from a man aged 55 to 70 in good health. Each CDR3 is given with its conserved first and last residue. The D gene is left open where the match is weak. Rows give clone size only sometimes, using once, few, many, or a class for an expanded clone.

clone_size: many; d_call: NA; v_call: TRBV20-1; j_call: TRBJ1-2; cdr3_aa: CSASSLTGASDYGYTF; cdr3_nt: TGCAGTGCTAGTTCTTTAACGGGAGCTTCGGACTATGGCTACACCTTC
clone_size: NA; d_call: NA; v_call: TRBV20-1; j_call: TRBJ2-4; cdr3_aa: CSAEGLNGKNIQYF; cdr3_nt: TGCAGTGCCGAAGGGCTAAATGGCAAAAACATTCAGTACTTC
clone_size: NA; d_call: TRBD1; v_call: TRBV12-3/TRBV12-4; j_call: TRBJ1-5; cdr3_aa: CASSPGTGFQPQHF; cdr3_nt: TGTGCCAGCAGTCCTGGGACAGGGTTCCAGCCCCAGCATTTT
clone_size: NA; d_call: NA; v_call: TRBV7-3; j_call: TRBJ2-6; cdr3_aa: CASSLMGQRGGANVLTF; cdr3_nt: TGTGCCAGCAGCTTAATGGGGCAGCGAGGGGGGGCCAACGTCCTGACTTTC
clone_size: NA; d_call: NA; v_call: TRBV12-3/TRBV12-4; j_call: TRBJ2-1; cdr3_aa: CASNLQGYNEQFF; cdr3_nt: TGTGCCAGCAACCTTCAGGGATACAATGAGCAGTTCTTC
clone_size: NA; d_call: NA; v_call: TRBV7-8; j_call: TRBJ2-7; cdr3_aa: CASSYEALSYEQYF; cdr3_nt: TGTGCCAGCAGCTACGAGGCTCTTTCCTACGAGCAGTACTTC
clone_size: many; d_call: NA; v_call: TRBV3-1; j_call: TRBJ2-5; cdr3_aa: CASSQGEGNQETQYF; cdr3_nt: TGTGCCAGCAGCCAAGGAGAGGGGAACCAAGAGACCCAGTACTTC
clone_size: NA; d_call: NA; v_call: TRBV6-6; j_call: TRBJ2-2; cdr3_aa: CAGQLGPRSGLFF; cdr3_nt: TGTGCCGGCCAACTCGGGCCCCGATCAGGGCTGTTTTTT
clone_size: NA; d_call: NA; v_call: TRBV3-1; j_call: TRBJ2-5; cdr3_aa: CASSQRGGGETQYF; cdr3_nt: TGTGCCAGCAGCCAACGTGGGGGCGGTGAGACCCAGTACTTC
clone_size: NA; d_call: NA; v_call: TRBV28; j_call: TRBJ2-7; cdr3_aa: CASSSLFEQYF; cdr3_nt: TGTGCCAGCTCAAGCCTCTTCGAGCAGTACTTC
clone_size: few; d_call: NA; v_call: TRBV10-2; j_call: TRBJ2-7; cdr3_aa: CASSTGLAYEQYF; cdr3_nt: TGCGCCAGCAGTACCGGACTCGCCTACGAGCAGTACTTC
clone_size: NA; d_call: NA; v_call: TRBV5-4; j_call: TRBJ2-1; cdr3_aa: CASSHPDQLEQFF; cdr3_nt: TGTGCCAGCAGCCATCCCGATCAGCTGGAGCAGTTCTTC
clone_size: NA; d_call: NA; v_call: TRBV2; j_call: TRBJ2-7; cdr3_aa: CASSVRGLGGAYEQYF; cdr3_nt: TGTGCCAGCAGTGTAAGAGGCCTTGGTGGTGCCTACGAGCAGTACTTC
clone_size: NA; d_call: NA; v_call: TRBV27; j_call: TRBJ2-4; cdr3_aa: CASSEGGLNIQYF; cdr3_nt: TGTGCCAGCAGTGAGGGGGGGCTAAACATTCAGTACTTC
clone_size: NA; d_call: TRBD2; v_call: TRBV4-2; j_call: TRBJ2-5; cdr3_aa: CTSSQEPGLAEETQYF; cdr3_nt: TGTACCAGCAGCCAAGAACCGGGACTAGCGGAAGAGACCCAGTACTTC
clone_size: NA; d_call: NA; v_call: TRBV7-6; j_call: TRBJ2-1; cdr3_aa: CASSLGGGGNEQFF; cdr3_nt: TGTGCCAGCAGCTTAGGGGGCGGCGGGAATGAGCAGTTCTTC
clone_size: NA; d_call: TRBD2; v_call: TRBV20-1; j_call: TRBJ2-7; cdr3_aa: CSARDRGGGGPYEQYF; cdr3_nt: TGCAGTGCTAGAGATAGGGGCGGGGGAGGCCCCTACGAGCAGTACTTC
clone_size: few; d_call: NA; v_call: TRBV11-2; j_call: TRBJ2-7; cdr3_aa: CASSLVRGNEQYF; cdr3_nt: TGTGCCAGCAGTTTAGTCAGGGGCAATGAGCAGTACTTC
clone_size: NA; d_call: NA; v_call: TRBV5-1; j_call: TRBJ2-7; cdr3_aa: CASSLRQGTSLSSYEQYF; cdr3_nt: TGCGCCAGCAGCTTGAGGCAGGGCACCTCTCTGAGCTCCTACGAGCAGTACTTC
clone_size: few; d_call: NA; v_call: TRBV7-9; j_call: TRBJ1-2; cdr3_aa: CASSVEAGSYTF; cdr3_nt: TGTGCCAGCAGCGTGGAAGCAGGGAGCTACACCTTC
clone_size: NA; d_call: TRBD1; v_call: TRBV5-5; j_call: TRBJ2-1; cdr3_aa: CASSLRHRDRVAYNEQFF; cdr3_nt: TGTGCCAGCAGCCTAAGACACCGGGACAGGGTGGCCTACAATGAGCAGTTCTTC
clone_size: few; d_call: TRBD2; v_call: TRBV4-2; j_call: TRBJ2-1; cdr3_aa: CASSQDPRTSYNEQFF; cdr3_nt: TGTGCCAGCAGCCAAGATCCTCGGACTAGCTACAATGAGCAGTTCTTC
clone_size: NA; d_call: TRBD1; v_call: TRBV12-3/TRBV12-4; j_call: TRBJ1-2; cdr3_aa: CASTPGTGVNYGYTF; cdr3_nt: TGTGCCAGCACCCCCGGGACAGGGGTGAACTATGGCTACACCTTC
clone_size: many; d_call: NA; v_call: TRBV20-1; j_call: TRBJ2-7; cdr3_aa: CSARDNSYEQYF; cdr3_nt: TGCAGTGCTAGGGACAACTCCTACGAGCAGTACTTC
clone_size: few; d_call: NA; v_call: TRBV25-1; j_call: TRBJ2-3; cdr3_aa: CASSEWGGFDTQYF; cdr3_nt: TGTGCCAGCAGTGAATGGGGCGGGTTCGATACGCAGTATTTT
clone_size: NA; d_call: NA; v_call: TRBV9; j_call: TRBJ2-3; cdr3_aa: CASSALPGSTDTQYF; cdr3_nt: TGTGCCAGCAGCGCGCTCCCCGGGAGCACAGATACGCAGTATTTT
clone_size: few; d_call: NA; v_call: TRBV27; j_call: TRBJ1-2; cdr3_aa: CASSFLGPAWGYTF; cdr3_nt: TGTGCCAGCAGTTTTCTTGGCCCCGCATGGGGCTACACCTTC
clone_size: few; d_call: NA; v_call: TRBV6-5; j_call: TRBJ2-1; cdr3_aa: CASSPVERDEQFF; cdr3_nt: TGTGCCAGCAGCCCAGTTGAGAGGGATGAGCAGTTCTTC
clone_size: few; d_call: NA; v_call: TRBV12-3/TRBV12-4; j_call: TRBJ2-6; cdr3_aa: CASSPSTGPRVLTF; cdr3_nt: TGTGCCAGCAGCCCCTCAACAGGCCCCAGGGTCCTGACTTTC
clone_size: NA; d_call: TRBD2; v_call: TRBV6-5; j_call: TRBJ2-3; cdr3_aa: CASSYFASGNPTDTQYF; cdr3_nt: TGTGCCAGCAGTTACTTCGCTAGCGGGAACCCCACAGATACGCAGTATTTT
clone_size: NA; d_call: NA; v_call: TRBV4-3; j_call: TRBJ2-2; cdr3_aa: CASSHLGETGELFF; cdr3_nt: TGCGCCAGCAGCCACCTTGGGGAGACCGGGGAGCTGTTTTTT
clone_size: NA; d_call: TRBD2; v_call: TRBV20-1; j_call: TRBJ2-1; cdr3_aa: CSRSGGAGNEQFF; cdr3_nt: TGCAGTCGTAGCGGGGGGGCGGGGAATGAGCAGTTCTTC
clone_size: NA; d_call: NA; v_call: TRBV3-1; j_call: TRBJ2-4; cdr3_aa: CASNRQIAKNIQYF; cdr3_nt: TGTGCCAGCAACAGACAGATAGCCAAAAACATTCAGTACTTC
clone_size: NA; d_call: NA; v_call: TRBV18; j_call: TRBJ1-2; cdr3_aa: CASSPTRGASGYGYTF; cdr3_nt: TGTGCCAGCTCACCAACCCGTGGGGCCAGTGGCTATGGCTACACCTTC
clone_size: NA; d_call: TRBD2; v_call: TRBV20-1; j_call: TRBJ2-1; cdr3_aa: CSSLVGGGWYNEQFF; cdr3_nt: TGCAGTTCTCTCGTTGGCGGGGGGTGGTACAATGAGCAGTTCTTC
clone_size: NA; d_call: TRBD2; v_call: TRBV7-6; j_call: TRBJ2-7; cdr3_aa: CASSLSGRPPYEQYF; cdr3_nt: TGTGCCAGCAGCCTCAGCGGGAGGCCGCCCTACGAGCAGTACTTC
clone_size: NA; d_call: TRBD2; v_call: TRBV20-1; j_call: TRBJ2-3; cdr3_aa: CSAPVRASGRYTDTQYF; cdr3_nt: TGCAGTGCCCCCGTTCGGGCTAGCGGGAGGTATACAGATACGCAGTATTTT
clone_size: few; d_call: NA; v_call: TRBV27; j_call: TRBJ2-5; cdr3_aa: CASSLSAFVQYF; cdr3_nt: TGTGCCAGCAGTTTATCGGCGTTCGTGCAGTACTTC
clone_size: few; d_call: NA; v_call: TRBV12-3/TRBV12-4; j_call: TRBJ2-5; cdr3_aa: CASRPPGHSRETQYF; cdr3_nt: TGTGCCAGCAGACCCCCGGGACACTCTAGGGAGACCCAGTACTTC
clone_size: NA; d_call: NA; v_call: TRBV29-1; j_call: TRBJ2-7; cdr3_aa: CSVYTRDGSPYEQYF; cdr3_nt: TGCAGCGTTTACACCCGGGACGGTTCTCCCTACGAGCAGTACTTC
clone_size: NA; d_call: NA; v_call: TRBV5-1; j_call: TRBJ2-1; cdr3_aa: CASSLAGNKVDEQFF; cdr3_nt: TGCGCCAGCAGCTTGGCAGGGAACAAGGTCGATGAGCAGTTCTTC